What follows are 5 T cell receptor beta chains derived from one specimen sequenced in a study of blood T cell repertoires in COVID-19. Clones were sequenced by immunoSEQ multiplex PCR, and TCRdb holds only the in-frame ones, with some missing. Of approximately 300,000 clones in the sample, roughly 90% are singletons; the top ten hold approximately 4.6%. The sequencing sample was made of peripheral blood. The source of these receptors is a man in his forties or fifties with acute or convalescent COVID-19.

The V call is TRBV4-2, the J call TRBJ2-3, with TRBD1 as a possible D gene (5 bases). The CDR3 totals 15 residues. The V gene lost 1 base and the J gene lost 3 bases, with 11 bases spanning the gap. The germline CDR1 and CDR2 sequences are LGHNA and YNFKEQ. Here the CDR3 reads CASSQGAGPTDTQYF. CDR3 nucleotide sequence: TGTGCCAGCAGCCAAGGGGCAGGGCCGACAGATACGCAGTATTTT.

The chain recombines TRBV4-2 with TRBJ2-6, with 11 bases aligning to TRBD1. The CDR3 has 17 residues. The germline CDR1 and CDR2 sequences are LGHNA and YNFKEQ. The trim removed 3 bases at V and 2 bases at J, leaving 3 bases unmatched. CDR3 DNA: TGTGCCAGCAGCCACTGGGACAGGGGGACTGGGGCCAACGTCCTGACTTTC. It is translated as CASSHWDRGTGANVLTF.

The V and J genes are TRBV7-9 and TRBJ1-6, with no clear D. CDR1 SEHNR and CDR2 FQNEAQ come from the germline V gene (reference sequence). V shed 5 bases and J shed 7 bases, with 9 bases lying between them. This CDR3 region has 13 residues. CDR3 DNA: TGTGCCAGCAGCCCGTCGGGGAATTCACCCCTCCACTTT. As protein: CASSPSGNSPLHF.

The chain links TRBV11-2 to TRBJ2-7, with D unclear. Germline V gives CDR1 SGHAT, CDR2 FQNNGV. Trimming took 4 bases from V and 0 from J, leaving 13 bases between them. The CDR3 is made up of 15 amino acids. This chain's CDR3 is CASSSLDHSSYEQYF. The DNA for the CDR3 is TGTGCCAGCAGCTCTTTAGACCACAGCTCCTACGAGCAGTACTTC.

The gene calls are TRBV5-5 and TRBJ1-1; D is uncertain. The ends were cut back, 2 bases at V and 0 bases at J, with 5 bases in the middle. This CDR3 has 13 residues. Germline V CDR1 and CDR2: SGHKS, YYEKEE (reference sequence). The CDR3 DNA reads as TGTGCCAGCAGCTTCCAGATGAACACTGAAGCTTTCTTT. This sequence encodes CASSFQMNTEAFF.